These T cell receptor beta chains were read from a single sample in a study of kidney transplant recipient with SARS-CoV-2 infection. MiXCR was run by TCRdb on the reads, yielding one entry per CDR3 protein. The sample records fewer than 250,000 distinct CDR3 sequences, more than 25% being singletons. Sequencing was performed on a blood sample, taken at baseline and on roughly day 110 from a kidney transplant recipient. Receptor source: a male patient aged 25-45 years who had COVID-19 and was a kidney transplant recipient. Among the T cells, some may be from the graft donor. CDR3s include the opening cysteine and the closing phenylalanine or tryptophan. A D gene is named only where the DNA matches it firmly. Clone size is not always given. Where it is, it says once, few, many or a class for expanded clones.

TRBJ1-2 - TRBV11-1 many CASSKEYKAGKTYGYTF TGTGCCAGCAGCAAAGAATATAAGGCTGGAAAGACCTATGGCTACACCTTC
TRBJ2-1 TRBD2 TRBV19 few CASSILGGASYNEQFF TGTGCCAGTAGTATTCTCGGGGGGGCTTCCTACAATGAGCAGTTCTTC
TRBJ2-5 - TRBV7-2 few CASSLGSVRETQYF TGTGCCAGCAGCTTAGGGAGCGTTAGGGAGACCCAGTACTTC
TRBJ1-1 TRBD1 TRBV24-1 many CATSGGRDSEAFF TGTGCCACCAGTGGCGGCCGGGACAGTGAAGCTTTCTTT
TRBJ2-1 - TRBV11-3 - CASSAPPEQFF TGTGCCAGCAGCGCCCCTCCTGAGCAGTTCTTC
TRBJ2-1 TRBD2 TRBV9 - CASSVGSGGGYNEQSF TGTGCCAGCAGCGTAGGAAGCGGGGGGGGCTACAATGAGCAGTCCTTC
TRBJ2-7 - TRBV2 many CASSVGAAYEQYF TGTGCCAGCAGTGTGGGGGCTGCCTACGAGCAGTACTTC
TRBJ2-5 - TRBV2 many CASSEARQTQETQYF TGTGCCAGCAGTGAAGCCCGTCAGACCCAAGAGACCCAGTACTTC
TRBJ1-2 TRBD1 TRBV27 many CASSLGLGQGNYGYTF TGTGCCAGCAGTTTAGGCCTGGGACAGGGGAACTATGGCTACACCTTC
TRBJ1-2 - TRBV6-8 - CASSVKVRSRKTHGYTF TGTGCCAGCAGTGTGAAGGTACGCTCTAGAAAGACCCATGGCTACACATTC
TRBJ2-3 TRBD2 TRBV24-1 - CATSDHGLAGMLDTQYF TGTGCCACCAGTGATCATGGACTAGCGGGTATGTTGGATACGCAGTATTTT
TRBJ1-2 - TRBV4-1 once CASSPLCLNRKTYGYTF TGCGCCAGCAGCCCACTGTGCTTGAACCGAAAGACCTATGGCTACACCTTC
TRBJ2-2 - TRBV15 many CATSRVVSGVGELFF TGTGCCACCAGCAGAGTCGTATCAGGCGTGGGGGAGCTGTTTTTT
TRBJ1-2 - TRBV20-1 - CSAPVRLFRKTYGYTF TGCAGTGCTCCGGTACGGCTGTTTCGAAAGACCTATGGCTACACCTTC
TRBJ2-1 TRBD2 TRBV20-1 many CSARDEAAGLLSSYNEQFF TGCAGTGCTAGAGATGAGGCAGCGGGGTTACTAAGCTCCTACAATGAGCAGTTCTTC
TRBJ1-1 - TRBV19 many CASSIDRETEAFF TGTGCCAGTAGTATAGACAGGGAAACTGAAGCTTTCTTT
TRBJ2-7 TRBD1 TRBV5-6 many CASSRGQGAREQYF TGTGCCAGCAGCCGTGGACAGGGGGCTCGCGAGCAGTACTTC
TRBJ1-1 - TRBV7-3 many CASSPNRDSGTEAFF TGTGCCAGCAGCCCCAATCGTGATAGTGGCACTGAAGCTTTCTTT
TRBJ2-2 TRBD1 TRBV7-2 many CASSARTGGANTGELFF TGTGCCAGCAGCGCCCGGACAGGGGGCGCGAACACCGGGGAGCTGTTTTTT
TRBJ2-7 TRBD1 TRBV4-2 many CASSQGGQNYEQYF TGTGCCAGCAGCCAAGGGGGACAGAACTACGAGCAGTACTTC
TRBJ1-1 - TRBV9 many CASSDNEVDTEAFF TGTGCCAGCAGCGACAACGAGGTGGACACTGAAGCTTTCTTT
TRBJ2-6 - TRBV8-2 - CGIDKRIIQSRANVLTF TGCGGCATTGATAAAAGGATAATACAAAGTCGGGCCAACGTCCTGACTTTC
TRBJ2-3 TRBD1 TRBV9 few CASSPHGQGATDTQYF TGTGCCAGCAGCCCGCATGGACAGGGGGCAACAGATACGCAGTATTTT